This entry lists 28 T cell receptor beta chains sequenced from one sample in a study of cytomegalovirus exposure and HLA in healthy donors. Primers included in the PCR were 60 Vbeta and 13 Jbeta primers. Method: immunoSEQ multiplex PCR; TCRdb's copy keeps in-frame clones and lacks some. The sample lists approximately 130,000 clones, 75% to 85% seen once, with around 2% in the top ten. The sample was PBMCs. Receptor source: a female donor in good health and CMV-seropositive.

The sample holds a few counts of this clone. The CDR3 DNA reads as TGTGCCAGCAGCCCCCAACTAGCGGGAGGAGGTCGGTTCTTC. It yields the protein CASSPQLAGGGRFF. This chain connects TRBV6-5 to TRBJ2-1; TRBD2 matches 12 bases. Germline V gene lookup returns CDR1 MNHEY and CDR2 SVGAGI. V lost 6 bases to trimming and J lost 15 bases; unmatched junction nucleotides: 12. CDR3 length equals 14 residues.

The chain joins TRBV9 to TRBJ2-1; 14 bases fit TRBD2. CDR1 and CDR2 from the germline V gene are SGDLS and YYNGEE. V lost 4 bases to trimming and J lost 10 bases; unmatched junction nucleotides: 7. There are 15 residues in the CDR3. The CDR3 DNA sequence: TGTGCCAGCAGCCCCAGGACTAGCGGGGGGCACGAGCAGTTCTTC. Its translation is CASSPRTSGGHEQFF.

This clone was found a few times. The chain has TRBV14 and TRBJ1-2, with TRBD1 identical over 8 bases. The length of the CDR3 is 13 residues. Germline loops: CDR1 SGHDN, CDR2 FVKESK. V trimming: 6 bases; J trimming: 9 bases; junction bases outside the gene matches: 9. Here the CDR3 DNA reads TGTGCCAGCAGAGATGGACAGGGAGGGAGCTACACCTTC. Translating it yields CASRDGQGGSYTF.

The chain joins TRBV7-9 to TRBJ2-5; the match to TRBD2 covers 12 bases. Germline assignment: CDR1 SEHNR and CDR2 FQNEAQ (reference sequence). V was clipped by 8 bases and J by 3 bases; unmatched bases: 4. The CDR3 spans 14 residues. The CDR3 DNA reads TGTGCCAGCGTAAGACTAGCGGGGGAAGAGACCCAGTACTTC. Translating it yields CASVRLAGEETQYF.

The CDR3 spells CASSLALGIRSGNTIYF. CDR3 DNA sequence: TGTGCCAGCAGCTTAGCGCTAGGTATCCGCTCTGGAAACACCATATATTTT. The chain uses TRBV7-6 and TRBJ1-3; D gene unclear. The CDR3 consists of 17 residues. The germline CDR1 and CDR2 sequences are SGHVS and FNYEAQ. Trimming pared 0 bases from V and 0 bases from J, leaving 12 bases between.

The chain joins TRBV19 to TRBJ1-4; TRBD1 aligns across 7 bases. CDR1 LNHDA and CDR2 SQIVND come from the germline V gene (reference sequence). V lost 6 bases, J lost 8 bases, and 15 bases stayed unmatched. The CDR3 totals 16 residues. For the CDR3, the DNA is TGTGCCAGTAGGCCCGGGACAGCTAAAGAAGAAGAAAAACTGTTTTTT. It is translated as CASRPGTAKEEEKLFF.

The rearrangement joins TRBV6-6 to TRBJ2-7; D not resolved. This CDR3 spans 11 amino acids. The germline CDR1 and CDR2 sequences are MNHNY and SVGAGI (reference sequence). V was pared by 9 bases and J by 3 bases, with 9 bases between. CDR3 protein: CARHHCYEQYF. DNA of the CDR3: TGTGCCAGACATCATTGCTACGAGCAGTACTTC.

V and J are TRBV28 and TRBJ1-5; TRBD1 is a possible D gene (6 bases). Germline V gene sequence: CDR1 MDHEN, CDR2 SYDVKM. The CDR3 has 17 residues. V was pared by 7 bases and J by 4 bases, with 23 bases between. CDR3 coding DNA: TGTGCCAGCACCCGAGGGGGGGGCCAGATTGGGAATCAGCCCCAGCATTTT. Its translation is CASTRGGGQIGNQPQHF.

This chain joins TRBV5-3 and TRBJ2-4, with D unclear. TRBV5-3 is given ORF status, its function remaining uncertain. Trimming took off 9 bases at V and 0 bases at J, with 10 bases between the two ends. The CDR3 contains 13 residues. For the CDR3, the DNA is TGTGCCAACCCTTCACTAGCCAAAAACATTCAGTACTTC. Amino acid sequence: CANPSLAKNIQYF.

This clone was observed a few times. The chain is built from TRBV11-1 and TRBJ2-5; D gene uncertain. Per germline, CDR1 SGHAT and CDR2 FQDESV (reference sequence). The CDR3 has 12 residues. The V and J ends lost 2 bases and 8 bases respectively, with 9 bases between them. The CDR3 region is CASSLQAATQYF. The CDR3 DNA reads TGTGCCAGCAGCTTACAGGCCGCAACCCAGTACTTC.

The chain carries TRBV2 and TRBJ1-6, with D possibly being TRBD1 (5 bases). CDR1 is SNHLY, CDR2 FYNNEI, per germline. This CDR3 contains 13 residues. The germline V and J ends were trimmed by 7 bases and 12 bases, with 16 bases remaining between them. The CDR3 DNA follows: TGTGCCAGCACGGGCCTCCGGGGGAGACCCCTCCACTTT. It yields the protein CASTGLRGRPLHF.

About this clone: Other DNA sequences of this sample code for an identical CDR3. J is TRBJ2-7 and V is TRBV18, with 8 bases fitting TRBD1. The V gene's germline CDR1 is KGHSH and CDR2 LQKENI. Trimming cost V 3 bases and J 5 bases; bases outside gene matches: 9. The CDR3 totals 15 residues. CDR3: CASSPSRTGGNEQYF. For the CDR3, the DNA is TGTGCCAGCTCACCCTCCCGAACAGGGGGGAACGAGCAGTACTTC.

CDR3 bases: TGTGCCAGCAGCCCATCTAGCGTCCGCTCCTACGAGCAGTACTTC. Translating it yields CASSPSSVRSYEQYF. The chain is built from TRBV5-6 and TRBJ2-7, with D possibly being TRBD2 (6 bases). V was clipped by 4 bases and J by 0 bases, with 14 bases between them. CDR1 SGHDT and CDR2 YYEEEE come from the germline V gene. The CDR3 totals 15 residues.

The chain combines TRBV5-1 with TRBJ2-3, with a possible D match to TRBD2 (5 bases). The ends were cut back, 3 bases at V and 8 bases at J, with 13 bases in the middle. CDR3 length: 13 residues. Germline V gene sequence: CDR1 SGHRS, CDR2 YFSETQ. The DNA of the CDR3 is TGCGCCAGCAGCTCTACGAGGGATGCTACGCAGTATTTT. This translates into CASSSTRDATQYF.

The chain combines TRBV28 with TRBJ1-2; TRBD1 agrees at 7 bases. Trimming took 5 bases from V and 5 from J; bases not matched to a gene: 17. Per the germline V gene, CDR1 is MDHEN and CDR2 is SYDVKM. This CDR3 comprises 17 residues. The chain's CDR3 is CASSPILPGQTTYGYTF. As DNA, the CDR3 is TGTGCCAGCAGTCCTATCTTACCGGGACAGACGACATATGGCTACACCTTC.

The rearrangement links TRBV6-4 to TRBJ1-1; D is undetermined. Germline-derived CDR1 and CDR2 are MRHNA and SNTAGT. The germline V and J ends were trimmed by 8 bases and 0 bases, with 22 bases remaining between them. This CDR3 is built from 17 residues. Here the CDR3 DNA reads TGTGCCAGCCCCCGAACCAGACACCTATCAATGAACACTGAAGCTTTCTTT. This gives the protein CASPRTRHLSMNTEAFF.

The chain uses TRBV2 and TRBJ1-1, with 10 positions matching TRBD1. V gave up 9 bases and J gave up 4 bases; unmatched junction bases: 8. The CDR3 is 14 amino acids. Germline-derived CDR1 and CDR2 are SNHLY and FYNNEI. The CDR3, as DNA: TGTGCCAGGAGACAGGGGGCAGGTCCCACTGAAGCTTTCTTT. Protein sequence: CARRQGAGPTEAFF.

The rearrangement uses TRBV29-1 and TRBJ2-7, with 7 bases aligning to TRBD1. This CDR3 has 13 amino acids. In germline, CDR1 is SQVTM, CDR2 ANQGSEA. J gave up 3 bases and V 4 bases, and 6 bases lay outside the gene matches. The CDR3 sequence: CSVGPDRDYEQYF. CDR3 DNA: TGCAGCGTTGGCCCTGACAGGGACTACGAGCAGTACTTC.

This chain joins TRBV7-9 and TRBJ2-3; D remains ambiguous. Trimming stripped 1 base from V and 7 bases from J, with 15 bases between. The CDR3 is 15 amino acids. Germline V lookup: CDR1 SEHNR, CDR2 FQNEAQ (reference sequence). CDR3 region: CASSLVVSILNTQYF. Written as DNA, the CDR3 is TGTGCCAGCAGCTTAGTAGTTAGCATCCTAAATACGCAGTATTTT.

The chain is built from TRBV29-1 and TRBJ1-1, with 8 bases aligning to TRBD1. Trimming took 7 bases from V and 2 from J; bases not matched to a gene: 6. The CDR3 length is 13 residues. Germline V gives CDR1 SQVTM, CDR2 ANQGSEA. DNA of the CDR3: TGCAGCGAGACACAGGGGGGCAACACTGAAGCTTTCTTT. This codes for CSETQGGNTEAFF.

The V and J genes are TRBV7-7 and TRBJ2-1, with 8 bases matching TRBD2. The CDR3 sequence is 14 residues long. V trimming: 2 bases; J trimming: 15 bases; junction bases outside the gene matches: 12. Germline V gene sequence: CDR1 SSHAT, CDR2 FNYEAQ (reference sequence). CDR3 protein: CASSLREGPYPWFF. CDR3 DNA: TGTGCCAGCAGCTTACGGGAGGGCCCTTATCCTTGGTTCTTC.

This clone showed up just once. The CDR3 nucleotides read TGTGCCACCAGCTCCCTGACTTTGTTGCTCTCCAAAAACATTCAGTACTTC. Translated: CATSSLTLLLSKNIQYF. The chain is built from TRBV15 and TRBJ2-4; D gene unclear. This CDR3 is 17 amino acids long. Germline V CDR1 and CDR2: LNHNV, YYDKDF (reference sequence). V was trimmed by 5 bases and J by 2 bases, leaving 19 bases between them.

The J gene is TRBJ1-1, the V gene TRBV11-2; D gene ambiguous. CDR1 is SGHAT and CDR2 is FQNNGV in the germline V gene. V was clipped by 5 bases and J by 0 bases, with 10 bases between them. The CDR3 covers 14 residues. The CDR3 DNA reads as TGTGCCAGCAGCCCCCTGGGCCTGAACACTGAAGCTTTCTTT. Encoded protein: CASSPLGLNTEAFF.

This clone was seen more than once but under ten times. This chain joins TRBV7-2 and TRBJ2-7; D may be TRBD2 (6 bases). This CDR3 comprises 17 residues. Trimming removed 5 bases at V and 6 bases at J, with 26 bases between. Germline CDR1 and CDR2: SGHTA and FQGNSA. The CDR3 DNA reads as TGTGCCAGCAGCCGGGGGAGGTTCGGGCAGGGTTTATCCGAGCAGTACTTC. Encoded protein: CASSRGRFGQGLSEQYF. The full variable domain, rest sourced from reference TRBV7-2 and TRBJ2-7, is GAGVSQSPSNKVTEKGKDVELRCDPISGHTALYWYRQSLGQGLEFLIYFQGNSAPDKSGLPSDRFSAERTGGSVSTLTIQRTQQEDSAVYLCASSRGRFGQGLSEQYFGPGTRLTVT.

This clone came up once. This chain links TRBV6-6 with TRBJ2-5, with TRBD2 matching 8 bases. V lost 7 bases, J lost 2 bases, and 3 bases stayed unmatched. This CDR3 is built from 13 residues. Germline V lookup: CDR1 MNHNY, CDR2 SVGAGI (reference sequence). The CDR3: CASKAGGQETQYF. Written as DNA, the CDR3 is TGTGCCAGCAAGGCGGGGGGACAAGAGACCCAGTACTTC.

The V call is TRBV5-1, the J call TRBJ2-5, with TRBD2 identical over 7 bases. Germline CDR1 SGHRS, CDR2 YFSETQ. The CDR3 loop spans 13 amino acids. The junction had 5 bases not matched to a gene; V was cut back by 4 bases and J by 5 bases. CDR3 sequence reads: CASSSGADETQYF. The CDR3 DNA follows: TGCGCCAGCAGCAGCGGGGCGGATGAGACCCAGTACTTC.

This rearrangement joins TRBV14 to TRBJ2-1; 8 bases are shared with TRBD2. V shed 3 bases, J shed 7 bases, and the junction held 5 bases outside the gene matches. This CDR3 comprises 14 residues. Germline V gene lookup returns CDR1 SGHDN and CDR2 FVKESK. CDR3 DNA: TGTGCCAGCAGCCAGGGCGGGAGGTTTAATGAGCAGTTCTTC. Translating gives CASSQGGRFNEQFF.

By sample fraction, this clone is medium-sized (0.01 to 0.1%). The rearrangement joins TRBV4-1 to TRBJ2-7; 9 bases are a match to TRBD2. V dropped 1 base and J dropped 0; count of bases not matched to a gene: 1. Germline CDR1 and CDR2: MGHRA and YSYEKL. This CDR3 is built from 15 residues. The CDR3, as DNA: TGCGCCAGCAGCCAAGGACTAGCGGCCTCCTACGAGCAGTACTTC. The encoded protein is CASSQGLAASYEQYF.